One and the same sample provided the 16 T cell receptor beta chains below, sequenced in a study of blood T cell repertoires in COVID-19. Sequencing was performed with immunoSEQ multiplex PCR; in TCRdb, only in-frame clones are kept and a portion is missing. Of some 260,000 clones detected, around 89% appear once; the ten largest clones hold roughly 9%. Sequences were obtained from PBMCs or T cells enriched from blood (not recorded which). The receptors originated from a man between 40 and 49 years old who had recovered from COVID-19.

The gene calls are TRBV28 and TRBJ2-3; 10 nucleotides align to TRBD2. Trimming at V came to 2 bases and at J to 3 bases, leaving 2 bases not matched to a gene. CDR1 MDHEN and CDR2 SYDVKM come from the germline V gene. The CDR3 has 15 residues. In DNA, the CDR3 is TGTGCCAGCAGTTTAAGGACTAGCGGAACAGATACGCAGTATTTT. Translation gives CASSLRTSGTDTQYF.

V is TRBV5-5 and J is TRBJ1-6; no clear D gene. V lost 2 bases to trimming and J lost 0 bases, with 12 bases between them. The length of the CDR3 is 17 residues. Germline lookup yields CDR1 SGHKS and CDR2 YYEKEE (reference sequence). The CDR3: CASSFSGVSSYNSPLHF. The CDR3 DNA sequence: TGTGCCAGCAGCTTTAGTGGAGTGAGCTCCTATAATTCACCCCTCCACTTT.

The chain uses TRBV15 and TRBJ2-2, with D possibly TRBD2 on 6 matching bases. There are 16 residues in the CDR3. Trimming cost V 0 bases and J 0 bases, with 8 bases left between them. Germline values: CDR1 LNHNV, CDR2 YYDKDF (reference sequence). The CDR3 DNA sequence: TGTGCCACCAGCAGAGAGTCGGGAGCGAACACCGGGGAGCTGTTTTTT. Residues: CATSRESGANTGELFF. Combining the CDR3 with reference TRBV15 and TRBJ2-2 gives the whole variable domain DAMVIQNPRYQVTQFGKPVTLSCSQTLNHNVMYWYQQKSSQAPKLLFHYYDKDFNNEADTPDNFQSRRPNTSFCFLDIRSPGLGDTAMYLCATSRESGANTGELFFGEGSRLTVL.

In its sample, this clone was seen once. CDR3 sequence (DNA): TGCGCCAGCAGGACTAGCGGGACGAACACCGGGGAGCTGTTTTTT. Residues: CASRTSGTNTGELFF. The rearrangement joins TRBV5-1 to TRBJ2-2; 11 nucleotides line up with TRBD2. The V gene end was trimmed by 5 bases and the J gene end by 0 bases; junction bases not matched to a gene: 0. The CDR3 is 15 residues long. Germline V gives CDR1 SGHRS, CDR2 YFSETQ.

The chain links TRBV9 to TRBJ1-2; 8 bases are shared with TRBD1. The CDR3 is made up of 13 amino acids. V lost 2 bases, J lost 4 bases, and 1 base stayed unmatched. Germline CDR1 reads SGDLS; CDR2 reads YYNGEE. DNA of the CDR3: TGTGCCAGCAGCGTGGGACAGGCCTATGGCTACACCTTC. Its translation is CASSVGQAYGYTF.

The chain joins TRBV28 to TRBJ1-4, with D unresolved. The CDR3 loop spans 17 amino acids. Germline CDR1 is MDHEN and CDR2 is SYDVKM. The V end lost 5 bases, the J end lost 4 bases, and 20 bases lay between the germline ends. The CDR3: CASSETRTPPNNEKLFF. The CDR3 nucleotides are TGTGCCAGCAGTGAAACTAGGACCCCGCCGAATAATGAAAAACTGTTTTTT.

The V call is TRBV18, the J call TRBJ2-7; TRBD2 matches at 10 bases. Per the germline V gene, CDR1 is KGHSH and CDR2 is LQKENI. The length of the CDR3 is 14 residues. The V gene end was trimmed by 5 bases and the J gene end by 3 bases; junction bases not matched to a gene: 4. In nucleotides, the CDR3 is TGTGCCAGCTCAGTGACTAGCGGGTACTACGAGCAGTACTTC. As protein: CASSVTSGYYEQYF.

The CDR3 loop is CASSQGVSPLGEKLFF. The CDR3, as DNA: TGTGCCAGCAGCCAAGGGGTGTCCCCTCTAGGTGAAAAACTGTTTTTT. The chain uses TRBV4-2 and TRBJ1-4; the D is unclear. Germline V gene data show CDR1 as LGHNA and CDR2 as YNFKEQ. The CDR3 sequence is 16 residues long. V was cut by 1 base and J by 7 bases, with 16 bases left in between.

The chain carries TRBV5-1 and TRBJ1-1, with D unresolved. Germline loops: CDR1 SGHRS, CDR2 YFSETQ. The V end lost 1 base, the J end lost 1 base, and 8 bases lay between the germline ends. The CDR3 covers 14 residues. The CDR3 region has the DNA TGCGCCAGCAGCTTGACCACAGAGAACACTGAAGCTTTCTTT. Its protein is CASSLTTENTEAFF.

The chain uses TRBV19 and TRBJ2-1, with a weak D call TRBD1 (5 bases). The CDR3 consists of 13 residues. Germline-derived CDR1 and CDR2 are LNHDA and SQIVND (reference sequence). V shed 2 bases and J shed 6 bases, with 8 bases lying between them. CDR3 loop: CASSIPGFNEQFF. As DNA, the CDR3 is TGTGCCAGTAGTATACCAGGGTTCAATGAGCAGTTCTTC. The variable domain in full, with the rest retrieved from reference TRBV19 and TRBJ2-1, is DGGITQSPKYLFRKEGQNVTLSCEQNLNHDAMYWYRQDPGQGLRLIYYSQIVNDFQKGDIAEGYSVSREKKESFPLTVTSAQKNPTAFYLCASSIPGFNEQFFGPGTRLTVL.

The V and J genes are TRBV9 and TRBJ2-1, with 7 bases that match TRBD1. V shed 3 bases and J 14 bases; nucleotides not matched to a gene: 8. This CDR3 region has 12 residues. The germline V gene encodes CDR1 SGDLS and CDR2 YYNGEE. CDR3 residues: CASSARQGREFF. The CDR3 nucleotides are TGTGCCAGCAGCGCGAGACAGGGTCGGGAGTTCTTC.

The J gene is TRBJ2-1, the V gene TRBV7-9, with D perhaps TRBD2 (6 bases). Between the trimmed V and J ends, which lost 4 bases and 1 base, there was a span of 14 bases. The germline CDR1 and CDR2 sequences are SEHNR and FQNEAQ (reference sequence). The CDR3 loop spans 16 amino acids. CDR3 DNA: TGTGCCAGCAGCTCGACCTCGGGAGAGTCCTACAATGAGCAGTTCTTC. Protein product: CASSSTSGESYNEQFF.

The genes are TRBV10-1 and TRBJ2-5, with 9 bases lining up with TRBD1. The ends lost 0 bases at V and 4 bases at J; junction bases unmatched: 3. This CDR3 comprises 15 residues. Germline assignment: CDR1 WNHNN and CDR2 SYGVQD (reference sequence). As DNA, the CDR3 is TGCGCCAGCAGTGAGTCGGGACAGGGACCAGAGACCCAGTACTTC. It encodes CASSESGQGPETQYF.

The chain employs TRBV6-5 and TRBJ2-7, with TRBD1 matching 9 bases. There are 15 residues in the CDR3. V shed 2 bases and J 6 bases; nucleotides not matched to a gene: 8. Germline V gene lookup returns CDR1 MNHEY and CDR2 SVGAGI. The CDR3 sequence: CASSYHNRGLFEQYF. CDR3 coding DNA: TGTGCCAGCAGTTACCATAACAGGGGGCTTTTCGAGCAGTACTTC.

CDR3 bases: TGTGCCAGCAGCTCGCAAGAGACCCAGTACTTC. Amino acids: CASSSQETQYF. This chain connects TRBV11-2 to TRBJ2-5; D uncertain. CDR1 is SGHAT, CDR2 FQNNGV, per germline. There are 11 residues in the CDR3. V shed 4 bases and J shed 2 bases, with 2 bases lying between them.

In nucleotides, the CDR3 is TGTGCCAGCAGCCAACCAGGGATGAACACTGAAGCTTTCTTT. It translates to CASSQPGMNTEAFF. The chain couples TRBV14 to TRBJ1-1, with a weak D call TRBD1 (5 bases). Per the germline V gene, CDR1 is SGHDN and CDR2 is FVKESK. There are 14 residues in the CDR3. Trimming took off 2 bases at V and 0 bases at J, with 7 bases between the two ends.